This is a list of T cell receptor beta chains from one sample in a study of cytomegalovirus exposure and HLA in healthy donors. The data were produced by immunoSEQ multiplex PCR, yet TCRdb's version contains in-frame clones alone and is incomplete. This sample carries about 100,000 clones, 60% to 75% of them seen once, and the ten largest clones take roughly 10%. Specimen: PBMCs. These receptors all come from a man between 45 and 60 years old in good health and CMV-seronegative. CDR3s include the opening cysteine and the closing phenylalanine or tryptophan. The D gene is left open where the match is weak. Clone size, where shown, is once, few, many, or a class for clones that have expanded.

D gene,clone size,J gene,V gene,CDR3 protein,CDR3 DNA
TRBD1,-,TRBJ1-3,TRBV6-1,CASSDTGAGNTIYF,TGTGCCAGCAGTGACACAGGGGCTGGAAACACCATATATTTT
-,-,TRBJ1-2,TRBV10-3,CASSYSRTNYGYTF,TGTGCCAGCAGTTACTCTCGAACTAACTATGGCTACACCTTC
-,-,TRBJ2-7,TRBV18,CASSQYQDTYEQYF,TGTGCCAGCTCACAGTACCAGGACACCTACGAGCAGTACTTC
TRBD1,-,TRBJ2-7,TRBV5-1,CASQGQGYDEQYF,TGCGCCAGCCAGGGACAGGGTTACGACGAGCAGTACTTC
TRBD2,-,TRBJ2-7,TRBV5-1,CASTAFPGLAGESSYEQYF,TGCGCCAGCACAGCTTTCCCGGGACTAGCGGGGGAAAGCTCCTACGAGCAGTACTTC
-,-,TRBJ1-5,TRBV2,CASARDNQPQHF,TGTGCCAGTGCCCGAGACAATCAGCCCCAGCATTTT
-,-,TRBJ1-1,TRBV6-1,CASSAPGLATEAFF,TGTGCCAGCAGTGCCCCGGGGTTGGCAACTGAAGCTTTCTTT
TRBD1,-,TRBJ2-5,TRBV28,CASRTGEETQYF,TGTGCCAGCCGGACAGGCGAAGAGACCCAGTACTTC
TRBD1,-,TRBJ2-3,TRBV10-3,CAISLGTGGDTQYF,TGTGCCATCAGTTTAGGGACAGGCGGGGATACGCAGTATTTT
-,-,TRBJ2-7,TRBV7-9,CASSLGHQSSYEQYF,TGTGCCAGCAGCTTAGGACACCAGAGCTCCTACGAGCAGTACTTC
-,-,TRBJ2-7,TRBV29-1,CSGQNQAYEQYF,TGCTCCGGACAGAACCAAGCCTACGAGCAGTACTTC
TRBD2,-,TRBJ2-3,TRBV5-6,CASSPSGLAGQDTQYF,TGTGCCAGCAGCCCCTCGGGACTAGCGGGCCAAGATACGCAGTATTTT
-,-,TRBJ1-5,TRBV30,CAWSRGVRNQPQHF,TGTGCCTGGAGCAGGGGCGTGCGTAATCAGCCCCAGCATTTT
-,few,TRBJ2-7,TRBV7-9,CASSRSYEQYF,TGTGCCAGCAGCCGCTCCTACGAGCAGTACTTC
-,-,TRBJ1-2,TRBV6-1,CASSERGTETF,TGTGCCAGCAGTGAAAGGGGCACGGAAACCTTC
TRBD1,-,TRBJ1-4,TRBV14,CASSQLTGGADEKLFF,TGTGCCAGCAGCCAACTGACAGGGGGCGCAGATGAAAAACTGTTTTTT
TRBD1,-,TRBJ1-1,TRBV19,CASGGTANTEAFF,TGTGCCAGTGGAGGGACAGCCAACACTGAAGCTTTCTTT
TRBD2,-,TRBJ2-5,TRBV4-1,CASSLGLADSQETQYF,TGCGCCAGCAGCCTTGGACTAGCGGACAGCCAAGAGACCCAGTACTTC
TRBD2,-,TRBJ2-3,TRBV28,CASSQSGGSTDTQYF,TGTGCCAGCAGCCAGAGCGGGGGGAGCACAGATACGCAGTATTTT
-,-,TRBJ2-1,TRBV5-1,CASSLKRGTYNEQFF,TGCGCCAGCAGCTTGAAAAGGGGGACCTACAATGAGCAGTTCTTC
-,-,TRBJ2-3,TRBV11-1,CASGPGGTQYF,TGTGCCAGCGGTCCCGGGGGTACGCAGTATTTT
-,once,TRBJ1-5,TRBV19,CASSIGQGSHQPQHF,TGTGCCAGTAGTATAGGGCAGGGCTCCCATCAGCCCCAGCATTTT
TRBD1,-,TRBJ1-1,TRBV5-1,CASRTGGADTEAFF,TGCGCCAGCAGGACAGGGGGCGCCGACACTGAAGCTTTCTTT
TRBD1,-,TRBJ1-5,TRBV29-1,CRPGQGVNWTHQPQHF,TGCAGACCGGGACAGGGGGTCAATTGGACCCATCAGCCCCAGCATTTT
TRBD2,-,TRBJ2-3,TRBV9,CASSALAGGGTDTQYF,TGTGCCAGCAGCGCCTTAGCGGGGGGTGGCACAGATACGCAGTATTTT
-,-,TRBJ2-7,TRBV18,CASSPSTDEQYF,TGTGCCAGCTCACCATCAACGGACGAGCAGTACTTC
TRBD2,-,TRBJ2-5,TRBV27,CAREGDLEDEKREAPRRAQYF,TGTGCCAGAGAAGGGGACCTCGAGGATGAAAAGCGGGAGGCCCCTAGGAGGGCCCAGTACTTC
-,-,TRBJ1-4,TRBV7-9,CASSLGLSNEKLFF,TGTGCCAGCAGCTTAGGCCTATCTAATGAAAAACTGTTTTTT
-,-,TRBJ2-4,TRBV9,CASSPQGLLAKNIQYF,TGTGCCAGCAGCCCCCAGGGCCTCCTAGCCAAAAACATTCAGTACTTC
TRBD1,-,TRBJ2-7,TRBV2,CASRGTGTGGRKQYF,TGTGCCAGCAGGGGGACAGGGACAGGGGGAAGAAAGCAGTACTTC
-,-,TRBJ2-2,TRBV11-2,CASSSPAGWGTGELFF,TGTGCCAGCAGCTCCCCCGCGGGGTGGGGCACCGGGGAGCTGTTTTTT
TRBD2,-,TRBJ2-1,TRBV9,CASSLGLAGYNEQFF,TGTGCCAGCAGCCTGGGACTAGCGGGGTACAATGAGCAGTTCTTC
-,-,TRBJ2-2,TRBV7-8,CASSLVSVNTGELFF,TGTGCCAGCAGCTTAGTTAGCGTAAACACCGGGGAGCTGTTTTTT
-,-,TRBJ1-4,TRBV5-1,CATSPSPATNEKLFF,TGCGCCACAAGCCCCTCCCCTGCAACTAATGAAAAACTGTTTTTT
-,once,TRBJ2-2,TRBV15,CATSRDSPLQSAANTGELFF,TGTGCCACCAGCAGAGATAGCCCCCTCCAATCGGCGGCGAACACCGGGGAGCTGTTTTTT
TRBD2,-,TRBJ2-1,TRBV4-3,CASSQDFYRLAGGREQFF,TGCGCCAGCAGCCAAGATTTTTATAGGCTAGCGGGAGGAAGGGAGCAGTTCTTC
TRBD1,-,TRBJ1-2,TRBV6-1,CASSDWTGYGYTF,TGTGCCAGCAGTGATTGGACAGGGTATGGCTACACCTTC
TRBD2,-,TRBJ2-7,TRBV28,CASRAPGLAGDEQYF,TGTGCCAGCAGGGCTCCGGGACTAGCGGGAGACGAGCAGTACTTC
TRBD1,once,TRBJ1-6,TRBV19,CASTKKTGQERNSPLHF,TGTGCCAGTACCAAAAAAACCGGACAGGAGAGAAATTCACCCCTCCACTTT
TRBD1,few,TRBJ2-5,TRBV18,CASSPGQGQETQYF,TGTGCCAGCTCACCGGGACAGGGGCAAGAGACCCAGTACTTC
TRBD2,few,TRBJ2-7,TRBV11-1,CASSPSERSGIRGQQYF,TGTGCCAGCAGCCCGTCGGAGCGGAGCGGGATAAGGGGCCAGCAGTACTTC
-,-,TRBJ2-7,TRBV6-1,CASSSTTSYEQYF,TGTGCCAGCAGTTCGACAACTTCCTACGAGCAGTACTTC
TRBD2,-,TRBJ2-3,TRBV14,CASSQDIAGSTDTQYF,TGTGCCAGCAGCCAAGATATAGCGGGTAGCACAGATACGCAGTATTTT